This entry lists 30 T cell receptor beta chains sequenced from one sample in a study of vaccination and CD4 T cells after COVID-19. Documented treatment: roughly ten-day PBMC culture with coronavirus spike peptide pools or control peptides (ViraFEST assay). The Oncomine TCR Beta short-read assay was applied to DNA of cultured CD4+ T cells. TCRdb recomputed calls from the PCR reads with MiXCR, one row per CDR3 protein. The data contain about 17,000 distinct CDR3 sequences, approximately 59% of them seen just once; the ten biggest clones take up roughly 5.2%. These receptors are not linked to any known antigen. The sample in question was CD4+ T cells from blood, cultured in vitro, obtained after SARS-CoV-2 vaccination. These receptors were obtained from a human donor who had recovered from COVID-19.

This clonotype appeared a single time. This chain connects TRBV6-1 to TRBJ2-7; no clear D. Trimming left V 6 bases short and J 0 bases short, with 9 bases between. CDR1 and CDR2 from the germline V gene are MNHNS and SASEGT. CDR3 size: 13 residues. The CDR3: CASRAWDSYEQYF. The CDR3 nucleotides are TGTGCCAGCAGAGCCTGGGACTCCTACGAGCAGTACTTC.

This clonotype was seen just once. CDR3 sequence reads: CASNNGAAEEKLFF. In DNA form, the CDR3 reads TGTGCCAGCAATAACGGGGCCGCGGAGGAAAAACTGTTTTTT. The gene calls are TRBV6-2 or TRBV6-3 and TRBJ1-4, with a tentative D call TRBD1 (5 bases). The CDR3 contains 14 residues. Trimming removed 7 bases at V and 8 bases at J, with 17 bases between. Germline lookup yields CDR1 MNHEY and CDR2 SVGEGT.

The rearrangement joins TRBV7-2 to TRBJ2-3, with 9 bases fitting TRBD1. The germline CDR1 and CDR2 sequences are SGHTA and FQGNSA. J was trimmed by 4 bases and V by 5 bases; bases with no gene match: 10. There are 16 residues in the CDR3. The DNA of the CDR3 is TGTGCCAGCAGCACCTCCGGGACAGGGCGCCCAGATACGCAGTATTTT. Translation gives CASSTSGTGRPDTQYF.

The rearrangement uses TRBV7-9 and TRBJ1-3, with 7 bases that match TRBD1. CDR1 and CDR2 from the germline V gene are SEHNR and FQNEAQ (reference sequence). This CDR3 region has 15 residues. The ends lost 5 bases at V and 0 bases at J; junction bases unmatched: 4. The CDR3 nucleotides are TGTGCCAGCAGCCTGACAGGGTCCTCTGGAAACACCATATATTTT. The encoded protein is CASSLTGSSGNTIYF.

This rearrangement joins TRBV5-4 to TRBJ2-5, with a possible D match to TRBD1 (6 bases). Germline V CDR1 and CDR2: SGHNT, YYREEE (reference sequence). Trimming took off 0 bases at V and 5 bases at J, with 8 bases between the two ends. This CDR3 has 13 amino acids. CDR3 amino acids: CASSLGGQETQYF. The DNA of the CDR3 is TGTGCCAGCAGCTTGGGGGGGCAGGAGACCCAGTACTTC.

The CDR3 protein is CASSLEGRRDTQYF. DNA for the CDR3: TGTGCCAGCAGCTTAGAGGGGCGGCGAGATACGCAGTATTTT. The V and J genes are TRBV7-6 and TRBJ2-3; tentative D call: TRBD1 (5 bases). Per germline, CDR1 SGHVS and CDR2 FNYEAQ. The CDR3 totals 14 residues. Trimming stripped 1 base from V and 5 bases from J, with 10 bases between.

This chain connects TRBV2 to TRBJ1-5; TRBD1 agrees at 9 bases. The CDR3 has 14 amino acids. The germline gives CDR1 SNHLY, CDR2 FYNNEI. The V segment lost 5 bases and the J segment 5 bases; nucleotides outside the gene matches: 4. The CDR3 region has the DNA TGTGCCAGCAGTATCAGACAGGGGGATCAGCCCCAGCATTTT. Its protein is CASSIRQGDQPQHF.

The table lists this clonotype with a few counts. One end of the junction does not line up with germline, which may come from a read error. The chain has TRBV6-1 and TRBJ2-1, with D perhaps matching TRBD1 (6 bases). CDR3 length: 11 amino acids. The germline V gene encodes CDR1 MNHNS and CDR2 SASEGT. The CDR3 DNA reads TGTGCCAGCAGCAGGGACACCCAGCAATTCTTC. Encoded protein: CASSRDTQQFF.

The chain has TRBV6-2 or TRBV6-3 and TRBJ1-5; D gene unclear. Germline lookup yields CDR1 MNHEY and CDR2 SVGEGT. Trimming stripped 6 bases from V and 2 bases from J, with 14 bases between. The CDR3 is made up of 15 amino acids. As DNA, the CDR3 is TGTGCCAGCAGGGAAGAGGGCCGGGGCAATCAGCCCCAGCATTTT. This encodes CASREEGRGNQPQHF.

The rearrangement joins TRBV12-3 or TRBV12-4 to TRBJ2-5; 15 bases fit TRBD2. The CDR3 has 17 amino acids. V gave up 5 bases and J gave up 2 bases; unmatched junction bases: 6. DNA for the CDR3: TGTGCCAGCAGTCGGGGACTAGCGGGGGGCGGGCAAGAGACCCAGTACTTC. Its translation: CASSRGLAGGGQETQYF.

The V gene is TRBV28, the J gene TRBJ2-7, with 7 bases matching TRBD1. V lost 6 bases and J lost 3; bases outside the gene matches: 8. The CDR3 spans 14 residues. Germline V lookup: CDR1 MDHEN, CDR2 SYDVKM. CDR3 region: CASSVEGQSYEQYF. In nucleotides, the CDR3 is TGTGCCAGCAGCGTAGAGGGACAGAGCTACGAGCAGTACTTC.

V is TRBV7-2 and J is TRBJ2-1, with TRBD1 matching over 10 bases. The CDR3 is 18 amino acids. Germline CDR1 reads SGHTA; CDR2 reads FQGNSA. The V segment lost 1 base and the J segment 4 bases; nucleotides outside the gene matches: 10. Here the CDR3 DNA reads TGTGCCAGCAGCTTAGTTGGGGTGGGACAGGGGAGATACAATGAGCAGTTCTTC. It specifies CASSLVGVGQGRYNEQFF.

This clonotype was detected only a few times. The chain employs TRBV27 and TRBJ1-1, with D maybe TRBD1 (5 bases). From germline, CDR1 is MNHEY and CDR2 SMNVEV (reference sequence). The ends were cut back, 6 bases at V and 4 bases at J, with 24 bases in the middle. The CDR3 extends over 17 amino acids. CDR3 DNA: TGTGCCAGCAGGCGAAACTGGGGGGAGGATTGGTCCACTGAAGCTTTCTTT. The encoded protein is CASRRNWGEDWSTEAFF.

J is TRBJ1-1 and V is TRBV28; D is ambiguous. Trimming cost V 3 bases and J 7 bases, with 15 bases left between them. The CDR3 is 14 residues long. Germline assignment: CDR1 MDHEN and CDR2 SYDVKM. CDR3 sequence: CASSFREVGSEAFF. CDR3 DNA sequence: TGTGCCAGCAGTTTCCGCGAGGTTGGGAGTGAAGCTTTCTTT.

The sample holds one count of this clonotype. The CDR3 nucleotides read TGTGCCATCGGAGACAGGGTAGACACTGAAGCTTTCTTT. Protein sequence: CAIGDRVDTEAFF. V is TRBV10-3 and J is TRBJ1-1, with 7 positions matching TRBD1. CDR3 length equals 13 residues. Trimming took 8 bases from V and 3 from J; bases not matched to a gene: 6. Germline V lookup: CDR1 ENHRY, CDR2 SYGVKD.

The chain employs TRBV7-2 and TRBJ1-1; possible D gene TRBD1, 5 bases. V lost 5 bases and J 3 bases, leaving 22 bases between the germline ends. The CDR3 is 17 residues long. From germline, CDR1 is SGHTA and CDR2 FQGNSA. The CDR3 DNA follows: TGTGCCAGCAGCCAAGAGGGATGGGGGGGATCGTACACTGAAGCTTTCTTT. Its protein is CASSQEGWGGSYTEAFF. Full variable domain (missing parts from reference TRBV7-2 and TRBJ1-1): GAGVSQSPSNKVTEKGKDVELRCDPISGHTALYWYRQSLGQGLEFLIYFQGNSAPDKSGLPSDRFSAERTGGSVSTLTIQRTQQEDSAVYLCASSQEGWGGSYTEAFFGQGTRLTVV.

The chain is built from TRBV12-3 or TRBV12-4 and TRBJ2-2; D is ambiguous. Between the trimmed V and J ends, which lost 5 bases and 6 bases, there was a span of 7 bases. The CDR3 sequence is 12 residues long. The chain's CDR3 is CASSRSAGELFF. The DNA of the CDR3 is TGTGCCAGCAGTCGGTCTGCCGGGGAGCTGTTTTTT.

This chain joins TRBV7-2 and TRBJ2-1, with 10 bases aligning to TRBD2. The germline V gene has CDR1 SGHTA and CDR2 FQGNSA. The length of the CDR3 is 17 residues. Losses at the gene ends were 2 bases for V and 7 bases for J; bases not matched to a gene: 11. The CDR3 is CASSLSLSSGRNNEQFF. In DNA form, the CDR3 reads TGTGCCAGCAGCTTAAGTTTATCTAGCGGGAGAAATAATGAGCAGTTCTTC.

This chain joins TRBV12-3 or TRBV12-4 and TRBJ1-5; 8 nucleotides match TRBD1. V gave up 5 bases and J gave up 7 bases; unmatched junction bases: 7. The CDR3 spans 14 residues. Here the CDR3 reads CASSRSGGGQPQHF. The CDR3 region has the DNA TGTGCCAGCAGTAGATCAGGGGGCGGACAGCCCCAGCATTTT.

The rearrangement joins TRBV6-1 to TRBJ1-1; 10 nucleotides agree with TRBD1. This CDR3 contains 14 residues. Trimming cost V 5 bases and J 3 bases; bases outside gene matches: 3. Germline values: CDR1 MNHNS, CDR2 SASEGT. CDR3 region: CASSPGTGDTEAFF. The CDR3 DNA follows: TGTGCCAGCAGTCCCGGGACAGGGGACACTGAAGCTTTCTTT.

The CDR3 DNA reads TGTGCCAGCAGCTTAGACGGGATCCGGGCTCCAGATACGCAGTATTTT. This codes for CASSLDGIRAPDTQYF. J is TRBJ2-3 and V is TRBV7-9; tentative D call: TRBD2 (5 bases). V lost 1 base, J lost 4 bases, and 15 bases lay in between. CDR1 is SEHNR and CDR2 is FQNEAQ in the germline V gene (reference sequence). This CDR3 has 16 residues.

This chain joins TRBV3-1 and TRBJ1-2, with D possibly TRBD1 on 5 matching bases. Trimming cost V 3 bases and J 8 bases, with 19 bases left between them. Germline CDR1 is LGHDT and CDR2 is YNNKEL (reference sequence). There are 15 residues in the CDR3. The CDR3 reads CASSHTNGGGNGYTF. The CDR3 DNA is TGTGCCAGCAGCCACACTAATGGGGGGGGGAACGGCTACACCTTC.

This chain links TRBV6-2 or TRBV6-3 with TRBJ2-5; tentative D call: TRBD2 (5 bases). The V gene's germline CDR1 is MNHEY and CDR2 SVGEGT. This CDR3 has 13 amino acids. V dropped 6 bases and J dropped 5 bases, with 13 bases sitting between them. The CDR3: CASRRGPGETQYF. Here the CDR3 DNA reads TGTGCCAGCAGAAGAGGGCCGGGGGAGACCCAGTACTTC.

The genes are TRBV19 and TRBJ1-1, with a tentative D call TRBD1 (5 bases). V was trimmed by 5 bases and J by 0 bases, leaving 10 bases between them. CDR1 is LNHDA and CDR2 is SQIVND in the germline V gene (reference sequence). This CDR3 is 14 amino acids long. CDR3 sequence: CASSVQAMNTEAFF. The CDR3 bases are TGTGCCAGTAGTGTACAGGCCATGAACACTGAAGCTTTCTTT.

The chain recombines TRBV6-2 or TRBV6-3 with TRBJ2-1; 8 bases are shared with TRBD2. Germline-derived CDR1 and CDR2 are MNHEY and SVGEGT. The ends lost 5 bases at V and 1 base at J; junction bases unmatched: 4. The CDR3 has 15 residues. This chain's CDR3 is CASSKRELSYNEQFF. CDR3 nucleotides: TGTGCCAGCAGTAAGCGGGAGCTGTCCTACAATGAGCAGTTCTTC.

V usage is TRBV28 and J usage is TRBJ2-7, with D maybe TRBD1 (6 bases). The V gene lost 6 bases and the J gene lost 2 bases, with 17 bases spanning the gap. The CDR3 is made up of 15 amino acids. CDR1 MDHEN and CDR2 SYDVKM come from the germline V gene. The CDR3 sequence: CASSQGWDGTYEQYF. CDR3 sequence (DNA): TGTGCCAGCAGCCAGGGGTGGGACGGGACCTACGAGCAGTACTTC.

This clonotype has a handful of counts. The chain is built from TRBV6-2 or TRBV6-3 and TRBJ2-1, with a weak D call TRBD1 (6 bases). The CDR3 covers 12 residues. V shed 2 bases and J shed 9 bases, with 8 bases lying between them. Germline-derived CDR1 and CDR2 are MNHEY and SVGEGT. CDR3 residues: CASSYRQAEQFF. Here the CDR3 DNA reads TGTGCCAGCAGTTACCGACAGGCTGAGCAGTTCTTC.

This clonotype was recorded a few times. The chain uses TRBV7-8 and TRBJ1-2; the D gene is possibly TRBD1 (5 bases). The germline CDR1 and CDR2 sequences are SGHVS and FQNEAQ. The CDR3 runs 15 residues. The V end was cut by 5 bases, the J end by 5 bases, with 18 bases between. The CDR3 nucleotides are TGTGCCAGCAGCGGAGGGACGGAGAGAGAATATGGCTACACCTTC. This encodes CASSGGTEREYGYTF.

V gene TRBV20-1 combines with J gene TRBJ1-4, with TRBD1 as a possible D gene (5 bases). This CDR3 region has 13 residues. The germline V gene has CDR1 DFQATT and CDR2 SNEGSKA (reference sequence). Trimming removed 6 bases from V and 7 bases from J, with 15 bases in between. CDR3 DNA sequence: TGCAGTGCGGGGCGGAGCCCTGGTGAAAAACTGTTTTTT. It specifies CSAGRSPGEKLFF.

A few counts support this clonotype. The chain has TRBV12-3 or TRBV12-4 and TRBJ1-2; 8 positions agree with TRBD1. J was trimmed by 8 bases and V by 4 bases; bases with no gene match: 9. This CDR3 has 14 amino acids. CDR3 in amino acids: CASSSQWTGSGYTF. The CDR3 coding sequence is TGTGCCAGCAGTTCCCAATGGACAGGGAGCGGCTACACCTTC.